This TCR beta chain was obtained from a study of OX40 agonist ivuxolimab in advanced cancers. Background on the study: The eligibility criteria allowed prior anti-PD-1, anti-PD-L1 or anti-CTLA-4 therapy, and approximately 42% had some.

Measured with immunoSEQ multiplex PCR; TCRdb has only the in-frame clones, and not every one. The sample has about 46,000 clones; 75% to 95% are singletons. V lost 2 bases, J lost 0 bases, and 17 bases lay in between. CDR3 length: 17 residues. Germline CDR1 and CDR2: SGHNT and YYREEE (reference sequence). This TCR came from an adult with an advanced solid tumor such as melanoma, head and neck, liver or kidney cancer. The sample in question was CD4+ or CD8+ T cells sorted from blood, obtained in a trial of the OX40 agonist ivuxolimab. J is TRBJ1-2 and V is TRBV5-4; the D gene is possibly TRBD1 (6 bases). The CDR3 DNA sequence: TGTGCCAGCAGCTTTGGGGCAGGGGATCTGGCTAACTATGGCTACACCTTC. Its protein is CASSFGAGDLANYGYTF.